These 12 T cell receptor beta chains share one sample of origin, sequenced in a study of T-cell reconstitution after alpha-beta-depleted transplantation in children. Unique molecular identifiers were used in preparing the TCRbeta library. In TCRdb, the PCR reads were re-called with MiXCR into one record per CDR3 protein. This sample has some 500,000 distinct CDR3 sequences, with around 20% found just once. This material consisted of PBMCs from the stem cell graft donor, taken from the stem cell graft. These receptors all come from a human donor who donated a stem cell graft to a child with acute lymphoblastic leukemia.

The V gene is TRBV20-1, the J gene TRBJ1-2; 8 bases fit TRBD1. Germline-derived CDR1 and CDR2 are DFQATT and SNEGSKA (reference sequence). The CDR3 spans 12 residues. With V trimmed by 6 bases and J by 8 bases, 8 bases remained unmatched. As DNA, the CDR3 is TGCAGTGCCCCCGGACAGGGTATCGGCTACACCTTC. The encoded protein is CSAPGQGIGYTF.

The chain carries TRBV3-1 and TRBJ2-1, with D hard to call. The CDR3 spans 16 residues. V was clipped by 1 base and J by 5 bases, with 15 bases between them. Germline lookup yields CDR1 LGHDT and CDR2 YNNKEL (reference sequence). The CDR3 reads CASSQVLKTLDNEQFF. The CDR3 DNA is TGTGCCAGCAGCCAAGTTCTAAAGACCTTAGACAATGAGCAGTTCTTC.

The rearrangement joins TRBV6-5 to TRBJ2-7; D is unclear. Trimming stripped 0 bases from V and 6 bases from J, with 9 bases between. This CDR3 spans 13 amino acids. Germline CDR1 and CDR2: MNHEY and SVGAGI. This CDR3 reads CASSYSSTSEQYF. The CDR3 DNA is TGTGCCAGCAGTTACTCGAGTACATCCGAGCAGTACTTC.

The V and J genes are TRBV6-6 and TRBJ1-5, with D hard to call. The CDR3 totals 13 residues. The V and J ends lost 6 bases and 1 base respectively, with 7 bases between them. CDR1 and CDR2 from the germline V gene are MNHNY and SVGAGI (reference sequence). The CDR3 nucleotides are TGTGCCAGCAGACCACTAAGCAATCAGCCCCAGCATTTT. Translated: CASRPLSNQPQHF.

The chain carries TRBV4-1 and TRBJ2-7; the D gene could be TRBD1 or TRBD2 (5 bases each). CDR3 length: 13 amino acids. V gave up 3 bases and J gave up 6 bases, with 12 bases separating them. Per germline, CDR1 MGHRA and CDR2 YSYEKL. The CDR3 DNA reads TGCGCCAGCAGCCACCCCTTGAGGGGCGAGCAGTACTTC. Residues: CASSHPLRGEQYF.

Only a few counts were recorded for this clonotype. The gene calls are TRBV7-3 and TRBJ2-1, with D possibly being TRBD1 or TRBD2 (5 bases each). Looked up from germline, CDR1 is SGHTA and CDR2 is FQGTGA. V dropped 4 bases and J dropped 9 bases, with 16 bases sitting between them. This CDR3 has 14 amino acids. The CDR3 is CASSWGPASSEQFF. CDR3 nucleotides: TGTGCCAGCAGCTGGGGACCCGCCTCGAGTGAGCAGTTCTTC.

The rearrangement uses TRBV20-1 and TRBJ2-3; 8 bases fit TRBD2. Germline loops: CDR1 DFQATT, CDR2 SNEGSKA (reference sequence). This CDR3 is built from 15 residues. The trim removed 4 bases at V and 4 bases at J, leaving 10 bases unmatched. The DNA of the CDR3 is TGCAGTGCTATGTGGCGGGAGGCTCGGGCAGATACGCAGTATTTT. Amino acid sequence: CSAMWREARADTQYF.

The CDR3 loop is CASSFPGLTYEQYF. CDR3 nucleotide sequence: TGTGCCAGCAGCTTTCCGGGGCTGACCTACGAGCAGTACTTC. The rearrangement joins TRBV7-9 to TRBJ2-7; D may correspond to TRBD1 or TRBD2 (5 bases each). The CDR3 sequence is 14 residues long. Germline V CDR1 and CDR2: SEHNR, FQNEAQ (reference sequence). The V end lost 3 bases, the J end lost 2 bases, and 11 bases lay between the germline ends.

This clonotype has more than one count but fewer than ten. J is TRBJ2-1 and V is TRBV13; no firm D call. This CDR3 is built from 15 residues. V shed 3 bases and J shed 2 bases, with 11 bases lying between them. Germline lookup yields CDR1 PRHDT and CDR2 FYEKMQ (reference sequence). The CDR3 loop reads CASSFQRYTYNEQFF. Written as DNA, the CDR3 is TGTGCCAGCAGCTTTCAGAGGTATACCTACAATGAGCAGTTCTTC.

The sample holds a few counts of this clonotype. The chain employs TRBV29-1 and TRBJ1-1; D is unclear. Trimming took off 2 bases at V and 1 base at J, with 5 bases between the two ends. The CDR3 runs to 12 residues. The germline gives CDR1 SQVTM, CDR2 ANQGSEA. CDR3: CSVEKGNTEAFF. DNA for the CDR3: TGCAGCGTTGAAAAGGGGAACACTGAAGCTTTCTTT.

In this sample, this clonotype turned up a few times. The V and J genes are TRBV19 and TRBJ2-1; TRBD2 matches at 10 bases. V lost 5 bases, J lost 9 bases, and 13 bases stayed unmatched. CDR1 is LNHDA, CDR2 SQIVND, per germline (reference sequence). CDR3 length equals 16 residues. CDR3 sequence (DNA): TGTGCCAGTAGTCCCCGAGGAGCGGGAGGGCGGGGTGAGCAGTTCTTC. Protein: CASSPRGAGGRGEQFF.

The chain uses TRBV7-8 and TRBJ2-1; 13 bases match TRBD2. The CDR3 runs to 16 residues. Germline V gene sequence: CDR1 SGHVS, CDR2 FQNEAQ. Losses at the gene ends were 5 bases for V and 9 bases for J; bases not matched to a gene: 10. This chain's CDR3 is CASSPGLAGESAEQFF. In DNA form, the CDR3 reads TGTGCCAGCAGCCCCGGACTAGCGGGAGAAAGCGCTGAGCAGTTCTTC.